One sample yielded the 17 T cell receptor beta chains listed below, sequenced in a study of T cells in Graves' hyperthyroidism and ophthalmopathy. RNA transcripts yielded amplified TCR beta CDR3 regions. Primed by the HTBI set, a first-round RT-PCR was run on the TCR CDR3. TCRdb reprocessed the multiplex PCR reads via MiXCR and lists one record per CDR3 protein. This sample has roughly 520,000 distinct CDR3 sequences; around 24% occur once, and the top ten carry around 11%. Sequencing was carried out using blood. The receptors come from a woman between 25 and 40 years old with Graves' ophthalmopathy.

The rearrangement uses TRBV5-5 and TRBJ2-5, with D unclear. CDR1 is SGHKS and CDR2 is YYEKEE in the germline V gene (reference sequence). V gave up 1 base and J gave up 10 bases, with 20 bases separating them. This CDR3 has 15 residues. Here the CDR3 reads CASSLSDLRFLDQYF. The DNA of the CDR3 is TGTGCCAGCAGCTTGTCCGATCTTAGATTTTTGGACCAGTACTTC.

In its sample, this clonotype was seen many times. The chain links TRBV12-3 or TRBV12-4 to TRBJ1-1; possible D gene TRBD1, 6 bases. This CDR3 is built from 12 residues. The V and J ends lost 8 bases and 4 bases respectively, with 11 bases between them. Written as DNA, the CDR3 is TGTGCCAGCCAGGGGTTTGGCACTGAAGCTTTCTTT. Protein sequence: CASQGFGTEAFF.

The chain joins TRBV4-1 to TRBJ1-2, with a possible D match to TRBD1 (6 bases). The V end lost 1 base, the J end lost 6 bases, and 24 bases lay between the germline ends. Looked up from germline, CDR1 is MGHRA and CDR2 is YSYEKL. The CDR3 contains 18 residues. This CDR3 reads CASSQAILRVPKGDGYTF. The CDR3 DNA reads as TGCGCCAGCAGCCAAGCCATTCTCCGGGTTCCTAAGGGGGATGGCTACACCTTC.

This sequence joins TRBV13 and TRBJ1-1; D is unresolved. CDR3 length: 13 residues. Trimming removed 5 bases from V and 11 bases from J, with 18 bases in between. Germline-derived CDR1 and CDR2 are PRHDT and FYEKMQ (reference sequence). This CDR3 reads CASSMRTGSGAFF. CDR3 DNA sequence: TGTGCCAGCAGCATGCGCACGGGGAGTGGGGCTTTCTTT.

This chain connects TRBV6-2 or TRBV6-3 to TRBJ2-2, with a possible D match to TRBD2 (6 bases). V was cut by 0 bases and J by 5 bases, with 10 bases left in between. Germline CDR1 is MNHEY and CDR2 is SVGEGT. The CDR3 has 15 residues. The CDR3 here is CASSYSAGWTGELFF. The CDR3 nucleotides read TGTGCCAGCAGTTACTCGGCGGGGTGGACCGGGGAGCTGTTTTTT.

The genes are TRBV11-1 and TRBJ2-2; D ambiguous. The V and J ends lost 5 bases and 3 bases respectively, with 16 bases between them. Germline CDR1 SGHAT, CDR2 FQDESV (reference sequence). The CDR3 runs 16 residues. The CDR3 nucleotides are TGTGCCAGCAGCCCCCTTGCGGACCCATACACCGGGGAGCTGTTTTTT. Translated, it gives CASSPLADPYTGELFF.

This clonotype was found many times. The rearrangement links TRBV20-1 to TRBJ1-5, with 8 bases lining up with TRBD1. Germline V CDR1 and CDR2: DFQATT, SNEGSKA (reference sequence). The CDR3 sequence is 13 residues long. The V and J ends lost 5 bases and 8 bases, in that order; junction bases with no gene match: 8. The CDR3 region is CSAEDRAREPQHF. CDR3 sequence (DNA): TGCAGTGCTGAGGACAGGGCCCGTGAGCCCCAGCATTTT.

This clonotype has at least ten counts. This chain joins TRBV7-3 and TRBJ1-1; D is undetermined. CDR1 and CDR2 from the germline V gene are SGHTA and FQGTGA. V lost 2 bases to trimming and J lost 6 bases, with 16 bases between them. The CDR3 extends over 15 amino acids. CDR3 amino acids: CASSLVAGPDAEAFF. In DNA form, the CDR3 reads TGTGCCAGCAGCTTAGTCGCAGGACCGGACGCTGAAGCTTTCTTT.

This clonotype was seen at least ten times. This rearrangement joins TRBV28 to TRBJ2-2, with D hard to call. CDR3 length: 15 amino acids. Trimming shortened V by 2 bases and J by 6 bases, and 13 bases separated the two germline ends. Germline assignment: CDR1 MDHEN and CDR2 SYDVKM. The CDR3 DNA reads TGTGCCAGCAGTTTAAATCTGGGGTTAGCCGGGGAGCTGTTTTTT. It specifies CASSLNLGLAGELFF.

This clonotype was seen ten or more times. This sequence joins TRBV12-3 or TRBV12-4 and TRBJ2-2; D unresolved. CDR3 length: 14 amino acids. Trimming shortened V by 3 bases and J by 6 bases, and 11 bases separated the two germline ends. This chain's CDR3 is CASSFFVRAGELFF. CDR3 nucleotide sequence: TGTGCCAGCAGTTTTTTCGTCAGAGCCGGGGAGCTGTTTTTT.

In its sample, this clonotype was seen many times. The rearrangement links TRBV29-1 to TRBJ2-7; weak D call: TRBD1 (5 bases). Germline V lookup: CDR1 SQVTM, CDR2 ANQGSEA. The CDR3 extends over 14 amino acids. V lost 1 base and J 2 bases, leaving 12 bases between the germline ends. In nucleotides, the CDR3 is TGCAGCGTTGAAGTTTGGACGGACACCTACGAGCAGTACTTC. As protein: CSVEVWTDTYEQYF.

This clonotype appeared many times. The genes are TRBV30 and TRBJ2-7; 12 nucleotides agree with TRBD1. The J segment lost 2 bases and the V segment lost 1 base, leaving 0 bases of the junction unmatched. Germline-derived CDR1 and CDR2 are GTSNPN and SVGIG (reference sequence). This CDR3 comprises 14 residues. The CDR3 loop is CAWSGDRGPYEQYF. CDR3 nucleotides: TGTGCCTGGAGTGGGGACAGGGGGCCCTACGAGCAGTACTTC.

This clonotype came up a few times. This chain links TRBV5-1 with TRBJ2-5; D gene ambiguous. Deletions cut 2 bases from V and 4 bases from J, with 15 bases between. CDR3 length: 15 residues. The germline CDR1 and CDR2 sequences are SGHRS and YFSETQ. The CDR3 spells CASSLRTQLGETQYF. The CDR3 DNA follows: TGCGCCAGCAGCTTACGGACCCAGCTGGGAGAGACCCAGTACTTC.

The V and J genes are TRBV20-1 and TRBJ2-7; D is unresolved. The CDR3 has 13 residues. The V and J ends lost 1 base and 2 bases respectively, with 9 bases between them. CDR1 is DFQATT, CDR2 SNEGSKA, per germline (reference sequence). In DNA form, the CDR3 reads TGCAGTGCTAGAGTAATGGCAACCTACGAGCAGTACTTC. Translating gives CSARVMATYEQYF.

This clonotype was seen a handful of times. V is TRBV5-1 and J is TRBJ2-5, with no clear D. The germline V gene has CDR1 SGHRS and CDR2 YFSETQ. The CDR3 contains 14 residues. V lost 4 bases, J lost 0 bases, and 10 bases lay in between. Here the CDR3 reads CASSPLTDQETQYF. CDR3 nucleotides: TGCGCCAGCAGCCCACTGACGGACCAAGAGACCCAGTACTTC. The complete variable domain, with remaining parts taken from reference TRBV5-1 and TRBJ2-5, reads KAGVTQTPRYLIKTRGQQVTLSCSPISGHRSVSWYQQTPGQGLQFLFEYFSETQRNKGNFPGRFSGRQFSNSRSEMNVSTLELGDSALYLCASSPLTDQETQYFGPGTRLLVL.

This clonotype was seen many times. V and J are TRBV10-3 and TRBJ1-2, with D hard to call. The germline gives CDR1 ENHRY, CDR2 SYGVKD. V was shortened by 2 bases and J by 6 bases, with 13 bases between the two germline ends. The CDR3 loop spans 14 amino acids. CDR3 nucleotide sequence: TGTGCCATCAGTGAGCTGGAAGGATCGAATGGCTACACCTTC. Encoded protein: CAISELEGSNGYTF.

This clonotype has just a few counts. The J gene is TRBJ1-2, the V gene TRBV3-1; TRBD1 matches at 8 bases. This CDR3 is built from 14 residues. Looked up from germline, CDR1 is LGHDT and CDR2 is YNNKEL (reference sequence). Losses at the gene ends were 4 bases for V and 8 bases for J; bases not matched to a gene: 9. In nucleotides, the CDR3 is TGTGCCAGCAGCCGAGACAGGGGCCAGGGGGGCTACACCTTC. It codes for CASSRDRGQGGYTF. The full variable domain, its missing parts supplied by reference TRBV3-1 and TRBJ1-2, is DTAVSQTPKYLVTQMGNDKSIKCEQNLGHDTMYWYKQDSKKFLKIMFSYNNKELIINETVPNRFSPKSPDKAHLNLHINSLELGDSAVYFCASSRDRGQGGYTFGSGTRLTVV.